The 6 T cell receptor beta chains in this list originate from one sample, sequenced in a study of monozygotic twins with inflammatory bowel disease. TCRdb reprocessed the 5' RACE reads; each CDR3 protein has one entry and no DNA is given. This sample's clone table lists approximately 400,000 distinct CDR3 sequences. The sequencing input was blood. The receptors shown here come from a human donor with ulcerative colitis or Crohn's disease, or a healthy co-twin of an affected twin (not recorded which).

The chain uses TRBV30 and TRBJ2-2. CDR3 length: 13 amino acids. Germline V lookup: CDR1 GTSNPN, CDR2 SVGIG (reference sequence). CDR3 sequence reads: CAWSGQTTGELFF.

The chain has TRBV12-3 or TRBV12-4 and TRBJ1-4; without DNA, the TCRdb call of TRBD1 cannot be checked. There are 15 residues in the CDR3. CDR3 sequence: CASTRGAGGNEKLFF.

The rearrangement uses TRBV19 and TRBJ2-5. The CDR3 runs 13 residues. The germline V gene encodes CDR1 LNHDA and CDR2 SQIVND (reference sequence). The CDR3 reads CASSELVGETQYF.

This sequence joins TRBV6-5 and TRBJ2-7. This CDR3 has 15 amino acids. Per germline, CDR1 MNHEY and CDR2 SVGAGI. CDR3 in amino acids: CASSYSPRSSYEQYF.

The J gene is TRBJ2-7, the V gene TRBV5-1. Looked up from germline, CDR1 is SGHRS and CDR2 is YFSETQ. The CDR3 extends over 14 amino acids. This chain's CDR3 is CASSSAGGSYEQYF. The variable domain in full, with the rest retrieved from reference TRBV5-1 and TRBJ2-7, is KAGVTQTPRYLIKTRGQQVTLSCSPISGHRSVSWYQQTPGQGLQFLFEYFSETQRNKGNFPGRFSGRQFSNSRSEMNVSTLELGDSALYLCASSSAGGSYEQYFGPGTRLTVT.

This sequence joins TRBV5-1 and TRBJ2-7; the D call from TCRdb, TRBD1, cannot be confirmed without DNA. This CDR3 contains 14 residues. The germline V gene encodes CDR1 SGHRS and CDR2 YFSETQ. The CDR3 sequence: CASSIGQGTSEQYF.